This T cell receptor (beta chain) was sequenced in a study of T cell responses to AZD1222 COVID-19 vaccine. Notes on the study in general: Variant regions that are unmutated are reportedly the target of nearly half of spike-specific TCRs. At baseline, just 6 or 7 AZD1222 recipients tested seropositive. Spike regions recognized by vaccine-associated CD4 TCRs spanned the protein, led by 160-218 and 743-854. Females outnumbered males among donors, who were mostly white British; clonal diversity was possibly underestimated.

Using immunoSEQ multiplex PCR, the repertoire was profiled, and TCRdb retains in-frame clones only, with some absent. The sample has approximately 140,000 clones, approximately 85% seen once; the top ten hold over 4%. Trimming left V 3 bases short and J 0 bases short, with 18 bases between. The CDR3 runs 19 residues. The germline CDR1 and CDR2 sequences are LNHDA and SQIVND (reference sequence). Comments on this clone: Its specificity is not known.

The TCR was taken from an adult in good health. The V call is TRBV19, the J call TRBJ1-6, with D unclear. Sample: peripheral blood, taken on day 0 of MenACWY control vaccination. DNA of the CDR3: TGTGCCAGTAGTATTTTCCTTACCCTTACGAGCTCCTATAATTCACCCCTCCACTTT. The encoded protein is CASSIFLTLTSSYNSPLHF.